Each of the 10 T cell receptor beta chains below was sequenced from the same sample in a study of blood T cell repertoires in COVID-19. Clones were sequenced by immunoSEQ multiplex PCR, and TCRdb holds only the in-frame ones, with some missing. The table lists some 260,000 clones, roughly 90% of them singletons. The sequenced material came from peripheral blood. The receptors stem from a young woman with acute or convalescent COVID-19.

This chain uses TRBV5-1 with TRBJ2-4; the D gene is possibly TRBD2 (5 bases). Germline CDR1 reads SGHRS; CDR2 reads YFSETQ. There are 14 residues in the CDR3. V shed 2 bases and J shed 6 bases, with 12 bases lying between them. CDR3: CASSLEGWVNIQYF. In nucleotides, the CDR3 is TGCGCCAGCAGCTTAGAGGGTTGGGTAAACATTCAGTACTTC.

The J gene is TRBJ2-1, the V gene TRBV7-8, with 10 bases that match TRBD1. From germline, CDR1 is SGHVS and CDR2 FQNEAQ. With V trimmed by 1 base and J by 4 bases, 4 bases remained unmatched. The CDR3 is made up of 16 amino acids. DNA of the CDR3: TGTGCCAGCAGCTTAGGGGGACAGGGGTCGTACAATGAGCAGTTCTTC. Protein: CASSLGGQGSYNEQFF.

The V call is TRBV7-9, the J call TRBJ1-5; 9 bases are shared with TRBD1. Looked up from germline, CDR1 is SEHNR and CDR2 is FQNEAQ (reference sequence). After removal of 6 bases from V and 5 bases from J, the junction contained 5 bases not matched to a gene. The CDR3 spans 14 residues. DNA of the CDR3: TGTGCCAGCAGTCCCCGGGACAGGGATCAGCCCCAGCATTTT. This codes for CASSPRDRDQPQHF.

The chain employs TRBV7-9 and TRBJ2-1; D is undetermined. Germline loops: CDR1 SEHNR, CDR2 FQNEAQ (reference sequence). Trimming took 1 base from V and 6 from J, leaving 7 bases between them. CDR3 length equals 13 residues. The CDR3 region has the DNA TGTGCCAGCAGCTTAGGTTCGGGCAATGAGCAGTTCTTC. This sequence encodes CASSLGSGNEQFF.

The chain employs TRBV7-2 and TRBJ1-1, with D possibly being TRBD1 (6 bases). Germline lookup yields CDR1 SGHTA and CDR2 FQGNSA. The CDR3 contains 14 residues. Trimming took 5 bases from V and 0 from J, leaving 10 bases between them. CDR3 protein: CASSPGHMNTEAFF. DNA for the CDR3: TGTGCCAGCAGCCCGGGACACATGAACACTGAAGCTTTCTTT. Filled out from reference TRBV7-2 and TRBJ1-1, the complete variable domain reads GAGVSQSPSNKVTEKGKDVELRCDPISGHTALYWYRQSLGQGLEFLIYFQGNSAPDKSGLPSDRFSAERTGGSVSTLTIQRTQQEDSAVYLCASSPGHMNTEAFFGQGTRLTVV.

CDR3 amino acids: CASSFQTYEQYF. The CDR3, as DNA: TGTGCCAGCAGCTTTCAGACCTACGAGCAGTACTTC. The chain uses TRBV7-2 and TRBJ2-7; no firm D call. The CDR3 runs 12 residues. Trimming pared 3 bases from V and 2 bases from J, leaving 5 bases between. Germline V lookup: CDR1 SGHTA, CDR2 FQGNSA.

The genes are TRBV18 and TRBJ2-3; D gene uncertain. CDR3 length equals 14 residues. Germline CDR1 reads KGHSH; CDR2 reads LQKENI. V was trimmed by 3 bases and J by 1 base, leaving 8 bases between them. CDR3 region: CASSPRVGTDTQYF. CDR3 sequence (DNA): TGTGCCAGCTCACCTCGGGTAGGCACAGATACGCAGTATTTT.

This rearrangement joins TRBV5-4 to TRBJ2-7; 11 nucleotides align to TRBD2. Losses at the gene ends were 4 bases for V and 2 bases for J; bases not matched to a gene: 5. This CDR3 comprises 15 residues. Per germline, CDR1 SGHNT and CDR2 YYREEE (reference sequence). CDR3 loop: CASSPSGRSPYEQYF. CDR3 coding DNA: TGTGCCAGCAGCCCTAGCGGGAGGAGTCCCTACGAGCAGTACTTC.

The rearrangement links TRBV5-4 to TRBJ2-7, with a weak D call TRBD1 (5 bases). The CDR3 runs to 16 residues. V was cut by 6 bases and J by 2 bases, with 21 bases left in between. Germline V lookup: CDR1 SGHNT, CDR2 YYREEE (reference sequence). The chain's CDR3 is CASTPQSTVPAYEQYF. The CDR3 DNA is TGTGCCAGCACCCCTCAATCGACAGTCCCAGCCTACGAGCAGTACTTC. The variable domain in full, completed from reference TRBV5-4 and TRBJ2-7, reads ETGVTQSPTHLIKTRGQQVTLRCSSQSGHNTVSWYQQALGQGPQFIFQYYREEENGRGNFPPRFSGLQFPNYSSELNVNALELDDSALYLCASTPQSTVPAYEQYFGPGTRLTVT.

This chain links TRBV29-1 with TRBJ2-2, with D possibly TRBD1 on 5 matching bases. The germline gives CDR1 SQVTM, CDR2 ANQGSEA. The CDR3 covers 15 residues. V shed 0 bases and J shed 6 bases, with 14 bases lying between them. The CDR3 DNA follows: TGCAGCGTTGAAGATAATGGGGCAGTGGCCGGGGAGCTGTTTTTT. This codes for CSVEDNGAVAGELFF.